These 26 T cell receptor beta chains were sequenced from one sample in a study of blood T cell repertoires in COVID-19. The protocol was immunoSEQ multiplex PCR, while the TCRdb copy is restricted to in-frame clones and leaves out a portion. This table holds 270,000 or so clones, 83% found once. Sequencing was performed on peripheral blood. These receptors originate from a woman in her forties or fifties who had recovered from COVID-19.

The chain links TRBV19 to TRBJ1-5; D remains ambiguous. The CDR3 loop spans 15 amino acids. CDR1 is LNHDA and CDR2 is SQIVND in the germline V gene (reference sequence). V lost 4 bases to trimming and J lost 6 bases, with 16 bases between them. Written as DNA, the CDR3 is TGTGCCAGTAGTAGAGAGCGGCTTGCCGTTCAGCCCCAGCATTTT. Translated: CASSRERLAVQPQHF.

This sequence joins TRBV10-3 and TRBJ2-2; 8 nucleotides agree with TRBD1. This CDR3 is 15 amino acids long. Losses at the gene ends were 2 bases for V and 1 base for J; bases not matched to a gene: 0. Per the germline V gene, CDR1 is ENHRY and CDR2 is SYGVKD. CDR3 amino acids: CAISEGTGNTGELFF. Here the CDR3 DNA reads TGTGCCATCAGTGAGGGGACAGGGAACACCGGGGAGCTGTTTTTT.

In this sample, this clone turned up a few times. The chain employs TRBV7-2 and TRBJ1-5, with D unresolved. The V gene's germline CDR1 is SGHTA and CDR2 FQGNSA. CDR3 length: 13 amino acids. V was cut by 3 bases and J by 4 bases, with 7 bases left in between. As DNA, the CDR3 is TGTGCCAGCAGCTTGGCAGTTAATCAGCCCCAGCATTTT. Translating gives CASSLAVNQPQHF.

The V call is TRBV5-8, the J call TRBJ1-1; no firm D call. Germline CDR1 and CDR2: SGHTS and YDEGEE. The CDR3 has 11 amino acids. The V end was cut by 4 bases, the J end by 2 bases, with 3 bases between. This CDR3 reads CASSPNTEAFF. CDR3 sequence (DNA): TGTGCCAGCAGCCCTAACACTGAAGCTTTCTTT.

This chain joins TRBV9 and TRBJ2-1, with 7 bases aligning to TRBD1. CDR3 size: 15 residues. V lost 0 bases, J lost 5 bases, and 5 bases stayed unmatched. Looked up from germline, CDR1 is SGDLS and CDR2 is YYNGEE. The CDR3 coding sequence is TGTGCCAGCAGCGTAGGAGGGGACAGCAACAATGAGCAGTTCTTC. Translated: CASSVGGDSNNEQFF.

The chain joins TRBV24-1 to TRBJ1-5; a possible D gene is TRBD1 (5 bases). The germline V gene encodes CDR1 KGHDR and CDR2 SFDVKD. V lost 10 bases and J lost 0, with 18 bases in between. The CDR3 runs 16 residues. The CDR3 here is CATTGTGDYSNQPQHF. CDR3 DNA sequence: TGTGCCACAACCGGGACGGGGGATTATAGCAATCAGCCCCAGCATTTT.

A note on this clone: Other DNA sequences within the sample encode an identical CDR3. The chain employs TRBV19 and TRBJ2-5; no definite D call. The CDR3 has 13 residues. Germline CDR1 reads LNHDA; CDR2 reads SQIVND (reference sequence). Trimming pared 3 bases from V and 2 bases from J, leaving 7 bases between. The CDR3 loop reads CASSIGSQETQYF. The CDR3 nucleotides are TGTGCCAGTAGTATTGGTAGTCAAGAGACCCAGTACTTC.

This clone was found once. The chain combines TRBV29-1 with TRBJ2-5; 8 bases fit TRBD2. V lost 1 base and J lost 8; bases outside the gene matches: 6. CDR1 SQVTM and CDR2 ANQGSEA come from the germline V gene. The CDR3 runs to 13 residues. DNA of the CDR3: TGCAGCGTTGAAGCCGGGAGGGGCGGAACCCAGTACTTC. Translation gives CSVEAGRGGTQYF.

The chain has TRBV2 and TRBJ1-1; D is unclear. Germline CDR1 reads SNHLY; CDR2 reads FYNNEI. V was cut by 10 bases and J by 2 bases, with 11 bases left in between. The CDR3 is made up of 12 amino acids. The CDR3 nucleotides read TGTGCCAAAGACCAGGAAAACACTGAAGCTTTCTTT. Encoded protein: CAKDQENTEAFF.

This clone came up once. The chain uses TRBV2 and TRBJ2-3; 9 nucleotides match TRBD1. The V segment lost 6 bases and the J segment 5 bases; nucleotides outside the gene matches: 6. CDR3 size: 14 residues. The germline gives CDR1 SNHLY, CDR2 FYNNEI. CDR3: CASRMGQGQDTQYF. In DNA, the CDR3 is TGTGCCAGCAGGATGGGACAGGGACAAGATACGCAGTATTTT.

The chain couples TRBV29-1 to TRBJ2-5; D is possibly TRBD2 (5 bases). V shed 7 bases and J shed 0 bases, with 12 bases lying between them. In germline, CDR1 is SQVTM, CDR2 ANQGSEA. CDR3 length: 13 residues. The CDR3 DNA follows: TGCAGCGGACGAGAGCGGTACCAAGAGACCCAGTACTTC. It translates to CSGRERYQETQYF.

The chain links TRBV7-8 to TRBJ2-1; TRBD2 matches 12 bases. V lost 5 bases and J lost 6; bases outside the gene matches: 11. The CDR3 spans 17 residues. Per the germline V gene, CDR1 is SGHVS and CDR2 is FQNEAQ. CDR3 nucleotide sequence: TGTGCCAGCAGCGCTCTAAGACTAGCGGGAGTCTCCAATGAGCAGTTCTTC. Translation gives CASSALRLAGVSNEQFF. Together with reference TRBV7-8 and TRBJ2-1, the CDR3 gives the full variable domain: GAGVSQSPRYKVAKRGQDVALRCDPISGHVSLFWYQQALGQGPEFLTYFQNEAQLDKSGLPSDRFFAERPEGSVSTLKIQRTQQEDSAVYLCASSALRLAGVSNEQFFGPGTRLTVL.

The CDR3 here is CASSIDSQGYGYTF. CDR3 sequence (DNA): TGTGCCAGTAGTATAGACTCACAGGGCTATGGCTACACCTTC. The V call is TRBV19, the J call TRBJ1-2; tentative D call: TRBD1 (6 bases). The CDR3 loop spans 14 amino acids. V was pared by 0 bases and J by 4 bases, with 9 bases between. Germline-derived CDR1 and CDR2 are LNHDA and SQIVND (reference sequence).

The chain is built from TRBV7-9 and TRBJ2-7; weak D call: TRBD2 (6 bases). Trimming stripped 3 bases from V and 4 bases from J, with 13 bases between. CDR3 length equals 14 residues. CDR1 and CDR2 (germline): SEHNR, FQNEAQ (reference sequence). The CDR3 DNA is TGTGCCAGCAGCTTCCGGTCCGGGGGATACGAGCAGTACTTC. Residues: CASSFRSGGYEQYF.

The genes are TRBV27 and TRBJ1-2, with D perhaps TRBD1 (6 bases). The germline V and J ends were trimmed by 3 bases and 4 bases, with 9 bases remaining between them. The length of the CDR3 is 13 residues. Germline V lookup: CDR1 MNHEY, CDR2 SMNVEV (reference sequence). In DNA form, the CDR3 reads TGTGCCAGCAGTTTGACAGGAGCCTATGGCTACACCTTC. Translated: CASSLTGAYGYTF.

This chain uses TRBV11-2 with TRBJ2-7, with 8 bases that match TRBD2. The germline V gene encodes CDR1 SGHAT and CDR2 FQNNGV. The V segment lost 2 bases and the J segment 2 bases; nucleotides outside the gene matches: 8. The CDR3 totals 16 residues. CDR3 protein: CASSLSTIAGTYEQYF. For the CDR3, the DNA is TGTGCCAGCAGCTTATCCACGATAGCGGGGACCTACGAGCAGTACTTC. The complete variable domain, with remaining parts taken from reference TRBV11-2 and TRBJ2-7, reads EAGVAQSPRYKIIEKRQSVAFWCNPISGHATLYWYQQILGQGPKLLIQFQNNGVVDDSQLPKDRFSAERLKGVDSTLKIQPAKLEDSAVYLCASSLSTIAGTYEQYFGPGTRLTVT.

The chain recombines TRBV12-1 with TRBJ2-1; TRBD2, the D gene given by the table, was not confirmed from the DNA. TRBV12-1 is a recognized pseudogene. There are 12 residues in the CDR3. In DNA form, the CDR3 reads TGTGCCAGCAGCTCACTAGGGAGTGAGCAGTTCTTC. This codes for CASSSLGSEQFF.

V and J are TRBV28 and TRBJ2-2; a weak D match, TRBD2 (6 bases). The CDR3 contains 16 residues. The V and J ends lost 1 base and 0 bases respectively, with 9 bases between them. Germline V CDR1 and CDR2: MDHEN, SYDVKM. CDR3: CASSLSGVANTGELFF. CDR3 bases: TGTGCCAGCAGTTTATCGGGGGTCGCGAACACCGGGGAGCTGTTTTTT.

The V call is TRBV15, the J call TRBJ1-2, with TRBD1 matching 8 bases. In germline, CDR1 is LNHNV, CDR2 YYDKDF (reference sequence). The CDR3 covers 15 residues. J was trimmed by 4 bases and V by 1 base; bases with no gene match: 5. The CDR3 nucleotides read TGTGCCACCAGCAGAGTTCAGGGGGCGGGCTATGGCTACACCTTC. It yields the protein CATSRVQGAGYGYTF.

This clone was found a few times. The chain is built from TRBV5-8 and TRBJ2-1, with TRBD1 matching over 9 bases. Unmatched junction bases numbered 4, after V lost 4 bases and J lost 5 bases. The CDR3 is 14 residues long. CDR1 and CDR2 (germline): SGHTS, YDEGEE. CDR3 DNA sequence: TGTGCCAGCAGCACCGGGACAGGGCACAATGAGCAGTTCTTC. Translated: CASSTGTGHNEQFF.

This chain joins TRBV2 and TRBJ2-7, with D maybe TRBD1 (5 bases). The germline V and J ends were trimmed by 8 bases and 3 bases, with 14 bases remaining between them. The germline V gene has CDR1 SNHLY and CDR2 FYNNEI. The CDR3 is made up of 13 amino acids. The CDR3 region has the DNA TGTGCCAGCTCCGTGACAGAGATCTACGAGCAGTACTTC. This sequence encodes CASSVTEIYEQYF.

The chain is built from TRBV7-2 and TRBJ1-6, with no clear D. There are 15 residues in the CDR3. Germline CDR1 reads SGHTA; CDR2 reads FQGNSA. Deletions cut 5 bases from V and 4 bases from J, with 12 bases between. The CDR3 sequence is CASSDITEYNSPLHF. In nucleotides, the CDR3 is TGTGCCAGCAGCGACATAACAGAATATAATTCACCCCTCCACTTT.

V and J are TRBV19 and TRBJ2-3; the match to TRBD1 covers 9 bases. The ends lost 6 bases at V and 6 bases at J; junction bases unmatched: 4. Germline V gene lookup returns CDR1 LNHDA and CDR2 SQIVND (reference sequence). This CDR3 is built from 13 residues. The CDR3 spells CASRDRGMDTQYF. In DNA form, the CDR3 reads TGTGCCAGTAGGGACAGGGGAATGGATACGCAGTATTTT. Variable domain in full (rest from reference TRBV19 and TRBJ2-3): DGGITQSPKYLFRKEGQNVTLSCEQNLNHDAMYWYRQDPGQGLRLIYYSQIVNDFQKGDIAEGYSVSREKKESFPLTVTSAQKNPTAFYLCASRDRGMDTQYFGPGTRLTVL.

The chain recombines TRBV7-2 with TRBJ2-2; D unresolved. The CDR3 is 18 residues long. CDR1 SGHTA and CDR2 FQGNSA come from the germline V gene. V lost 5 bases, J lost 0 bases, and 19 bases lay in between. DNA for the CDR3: TGTGCCAGCAGCAAGCTGGGCTACATACTCGCGAACACCGGGGAGCTGTTTTTT. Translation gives CASSKLGYILANTGELFF.

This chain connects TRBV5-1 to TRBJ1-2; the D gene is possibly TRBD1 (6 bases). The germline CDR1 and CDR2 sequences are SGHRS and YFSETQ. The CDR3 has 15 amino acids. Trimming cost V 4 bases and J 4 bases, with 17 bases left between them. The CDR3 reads CASSPVPDRSYGYTF. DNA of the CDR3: TGCGCCAGCAGCCCCGTTCCTGACAGGAGCTATGGCTACACCTTC.

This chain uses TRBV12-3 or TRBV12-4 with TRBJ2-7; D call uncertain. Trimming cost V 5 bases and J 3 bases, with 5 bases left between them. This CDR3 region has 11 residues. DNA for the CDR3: TGTGCCAGCAGTGAGCGCTACGAGCAGTACTTC. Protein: CASSERYEQYF.